This T cell receptor beta chain was retrieved from a study of CD8 T cells in ankylosing spondylitis. Findings and caveats of the study: Fewer than 10 highly homologous variants formed a TCR beta motif that appeared characteristic of ankylosing spondylitis blood.

TCRdb re-called the 5' RACE reads with MiXCR, one entry per CDR3 protein. This sample has approximately 540,000 distinct CDR3 sequences; over 9.5% occur once, and the top ten carry approximately 6.2%. Germline V gene data show CDR1 as KGHSH and CDR2 as LQKENI. This CDR3 has 15 residues. The germline V and J ends were trimmed by 5 bases and 3 bases, with 15 bases remaining between them. This clonotype was seen a handful of times. The antigen remains undetermined. The material sequenced was blood, either unsorted or a sorted T cell fraction (not recorded which). This receptor was identified in a male donor with ankylosing spondylitis. The chain carries TRBV18 and TRBJ2-3; D not resolved. DNA of the CDR3: TGTGCCAGCTCAGAGTACGAGATTAATACAGATACGCAGTATTTT. Translation gives CASSEYEINTDTQYF. Looking up the rest from reference TRBV18 and TRBJ2-3 gives the full variable domain: NAGVMQNPRHLVRRRGQEARLRCSPMKGHSHVYWYRQLPEEGLKFMVYLQKENIIDESGMPKERFSAEFPKEGPSILRIQQVVRGDSAAYFCASSEYEINTDTQYFGPGTRLTVL.